Listed below are T cell receptor beta chains from one sample, sequenced in a study of vaccination and CD4 T cells after COVID-19. These receptors' targets are unknown. TCRdb independently ran MiXCR on the PCR reads; one entry per CDR3 protein. The data contain almost 20,000 distinct CDR3 sequences, around 46% of them seen just once; the ten biggest clones take up over 2.5%. Sequenced material: CD4+ T cells from blood, cultured in vitro, taken after SARS-CoV-2 vaccination. These TCRs come from a human donor who had recovered from COVID-19. CDR3s include the opening cysteine and the closing phenylalanine or tryptophan. Each record gives: clone size, J gene, V gene, D gene, CDR3 protein, CDR3 DNA. D genes are given only for firm matches. The size field is filled for only some rows; it gives once, few, many or a size class.

clone_size: NA
j_call: TRBJ1-5
v_call: TRBV5-1
d_call: NA
cdr3_aa: CASRAPQHF
cdr3_nt: TGCGCCAGCAGGGCCCCCCAGCATTTT

clone_size: NA
j_call: TRBJ2-7
v_call: TRBV6-1
d_call: NA
cdr3_aa: CASRRHLQGHTSSGEQYF
cdr3_nt: TGTGCCAGCAGACGACACCTACAGGGACACACTTCGTCAGGCGAGCAGTACTTC

clone_size: NA
j_call: TRBJ2-5
v_call: TRBV5-1
d_call: TRBD2
cdr3_aa: CASSLVGTSGQETQYF
cdr3_nt: TGCGCCAGCAGCTTGGTAGGGACTAGCGGCCAAGAGACCCAGTACTTC

clone_size: NA
j_call: TRBJ2-5
v_call: TRBV4-1
d_call: NA
cdr3_aa: CASSQDDQWTQYF
cdr3_nt: TGCGCCAGCAGCCAAGATGACCAATGGACCCAGTACTTC

clone_size: NA
j_call: TRBJ1-1
v_call: TRBV5-1
d_call: NA
cdr3_aa: CASSVVQGTEAFF
cdr3_nt: TGCGCCAGCAGCGTCGTCCAGGGGACTGAAGCTTTCTTT

clone_size: once
j_call: TRBJ2-3
v_call: TRBV6-5
d_call: NA
cdr3_aa: CASSYTETTDTQYF
cdr3_nt: TGTGCCAGCAGTTACACGGAGACCACAGATACGCAGTATTTT

clone_size: few
j_call: TRBJ1-1
v_call: TRBV6-1
d_call: NA
cdr3_aa: CASIQEPRSTEAFF
cdr3_nt: TGTGCCAGCATCCAGGAGCCCAGGTCCACTGAAGCTTTCTTT

clone_size: NA
j_call: TRBJ1-2
v_call: TRBV7-9
d_call: NA
cdr3_aa: CASSTRALRGANYGYTF
cdr3_nt: TGTGCCAGCAGCACCCGGGCCCTGAGGGGAGCTAACTATGGCTACACCTTC

clone_size: NA
j_call: TRBJ1-6
v_call: TRBV6-1
d_call: TRBD1
cdr3_aa: CASSQGALGSPLHF
cdr3_nt: TGTGCCAGCAGTCAGGGGGCGCTGGGTTCACCCCTCCACTTT

clone_size: few
j_call: TRBJ2-5
v_call: TRBV6-2/TRBV6-3
d_call: TRBD2
cdr3_aa: CASSGVGASGLQETQYF
cdr3_nt: TGTGCCAGCAGTGGGGTCGGGGCTAGCGGGCTCCAAGAGACCCAGTACTTC

clone_size: few
j_call: TRBJ2-7
v_call: TRBV7-2
d_call: TRBD1
cdr3_aa: CASSSAGTGGHEQYF
cdr3_nt: TGTGCCAGCAGCTCCGCCGGGACAGGGGGACACGAGCAGTACTTC

clone_size: NA
j_call: TRBJ1-5
v_call: TRBV7-2
d_call: NA
cdr3_aa: CASSSGTSGNQPQHF
cdr3_nt: TGTGCCAGCAGCTCCGGGACGTCGGGCAATCAGCCCCAGCATTTT

clone_size: once
j_call: TRBJ1-5
v_call: TRBV12-3/TRBV12-4
d_call: NA
cdr3_aa: CASRSAQGSSQPQHF
cdr3_nt: TGTGCCAGCAGAAGCGCACAGGGCTCATCTCAGCCCCAGCATTTT

clone_size: NA
j_call: TRBJ1-5
v_call: TRBV6-5
d_call: NA
cdr3_aa: CASSYSPSAEPQHF
cdr3_nt: TGTGCCAGCAGTTATTCTCCGTCCGCGGAGCCCCAGCATTTT

clone_size: NA
j_call: TRBJ1-1
v_call: TRBV5-1
d_call: NA
cdr3_aa: CASSLAEDRQAFF
cdr3_nt: TGCGCCAGCAGCTTGGCCGAAGACCGCCAGGCTTTCTTT

clone_size: NA
j_call: TRBJ1-5
v_call: TRBV19
d_call: TRBD1
cdr3_aa: CASSRTGEVYNQPQHF
cdr3_nt: TGTGCCAGTAGTCGCACAGGGGAAGTATACAATCAGCCCCAGCATTTT

clone_size: NA
j_call: TRBJ1-4
v_call: TRBV15
d_call: NA
cdr3_aa: CATSRDPRIGGEKLFF
cdr3_nt: TGTGCCACCAGCAGAGATCCTCGGATAGGGGGGGAAAAACTGTTTTTT

clone_size: NA
j_call: TRBJ2-3
v_call: TRBV7-6
d_call: TRBD2
cdr3_aa: CASSLERGDRTDTQYF
cdr3_nt: TGTGCCAGCAGCTTAGAACGGGGGGATCGCACAGATACGCAGTATTTT

clone_size: NA
j_call: TRBJ2-5
v_call: TRBV9
d_call: NA
cdr3_aa: CASSGHHQETQYF
cdr3_nt: TGTGCCAGCAGCGGACACCACCAAGAGACCCAGTACTTC

clone_size: NA
j_call: TRBJ1-5
v_call: TRBV11-3
d_call: NA
cdr3_aa: CASSPGPNQPQHF
cdr3_nt: TGTGCCAGCAGCCCGGGTCCCAATCAGCCCCAGCATTTT

clone_size: NA
j_call: TRBJ1-6
v_call: TRBV7-8
d_call: TRBD1
cdr3_aa: CASRRTGEGAVGGNSPLHF
cdr3_nt: TGTGCCAGCAGGCGAACAGGGGAAGGGGCGGTGGGGGGTAATTCACCCCTCCACTTT

clone_size: NA
j_call: TRBJ1-4
v_call: TRBV6-1
d_call: NA
cdr3_aa: CASSERGANEKLFF
cdr3_nt: TGTGCCAGCAGTGAAAGAGGAGCTAATGAAAAACTGTTTTTT

clone_size: few
j_call: TRBJ2-3
v_call: TRBV7-9
d_call: NA
cdr3_aa: CASSLKGSGNTDTQYF
cdr3_nt: TGTGCCAGCAGCTTAAAGGGTAGCGGCAACACAGATACGCAGTATTTT

clone_size: NA
j_call: TRBJ1-1
v_call: TRBV5-1
d_call: NA
cdr3_aa: CASSHTGDGTEAFF
cdr3_nt: TGCGCCAGCAGCCACACCGGGGATGGCACTGAAGCTTTCTTT

clone_size: NA
j_call: TRBJ1-2
v_call: TRBV7-9
d_call: NA
cdr3_aa: CASSALGGGYGYTF
cdr3_nt: TGTGCCAGCAGCGCCTTAGGGGGGGGCTATGGCTACACCTTC

clone_size: NA
j_call: TRBJ1-5
v_call: TRBV19
d_call: TRBD1
cdr3_aa: CASSITAGGGYQPQHF
cdr3_nt: TGTGCCAGTAGTATAACGGCAGGGGGCGGCTATCAGCCCCAGCATTTT

clone_size: NA
j_call: TRBJ2-7
v_call: TRBV6-5
d_call: NA
cdr3_aa: CASSSTGGGAYEQYF
cdr3_nt: TGTGCCAGCAGTTCCACAGGGGGAGGGGCCTACGAGCAGTACTTC